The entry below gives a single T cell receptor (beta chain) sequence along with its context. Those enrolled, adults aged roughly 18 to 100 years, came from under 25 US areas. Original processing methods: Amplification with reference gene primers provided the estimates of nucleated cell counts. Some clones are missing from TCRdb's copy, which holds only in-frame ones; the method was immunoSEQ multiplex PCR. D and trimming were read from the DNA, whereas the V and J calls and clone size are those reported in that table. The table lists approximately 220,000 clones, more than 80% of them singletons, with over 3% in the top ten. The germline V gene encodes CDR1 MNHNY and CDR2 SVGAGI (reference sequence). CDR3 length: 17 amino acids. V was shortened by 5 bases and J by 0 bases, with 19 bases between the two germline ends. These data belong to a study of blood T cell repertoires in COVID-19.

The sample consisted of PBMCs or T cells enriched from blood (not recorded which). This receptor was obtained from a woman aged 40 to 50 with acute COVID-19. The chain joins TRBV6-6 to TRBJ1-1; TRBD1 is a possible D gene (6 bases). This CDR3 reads CASSPRGARVLNTEAFF. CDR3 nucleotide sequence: TGTGCCAGCAGTCCTCGGGGGGCGCGAGTTTTGAACACTGAAGCTTTCTTT.